This T cell receptor (beta chain) was recovered during a study of response to subunit inactivated influenza vaccine. Study-level points and caveats: Authors proposed each seasonal influenza vaccination draws in few new T cells.

With V trimmed by 0 bases and J by 8 bases, 4 bases remained unmatched. The CDR3 runs 16 residues. Germline V gene sequence: CDR1 LNHNV, CDR2 YYDKDF (reference sequence). One entry per CDR3 protein, called by TCRdb with MiXCR from the RT-PCR reads. The sample lists around 760,000 distinct CDR3 sequences; roughly 13% were seen once. This clonotype has just a few counts. Its antigen is unidentified. The TCR was taken from a man aged 50 or older who received an inactivated influenza vaccine. Sequences were derived from PBMCs from blood, sampled roughly 15 days before vaccination. V is TRBV15 and J is TRBJ2-1; 13 bases fit TRBD2. The DNA of the CDR3 is TGTGCCACCAGCAGAGATCAGGGACTAGCGGGGTATGAGCAGTTCTTC. This codes for CATSRDQGLAGYEQFF.